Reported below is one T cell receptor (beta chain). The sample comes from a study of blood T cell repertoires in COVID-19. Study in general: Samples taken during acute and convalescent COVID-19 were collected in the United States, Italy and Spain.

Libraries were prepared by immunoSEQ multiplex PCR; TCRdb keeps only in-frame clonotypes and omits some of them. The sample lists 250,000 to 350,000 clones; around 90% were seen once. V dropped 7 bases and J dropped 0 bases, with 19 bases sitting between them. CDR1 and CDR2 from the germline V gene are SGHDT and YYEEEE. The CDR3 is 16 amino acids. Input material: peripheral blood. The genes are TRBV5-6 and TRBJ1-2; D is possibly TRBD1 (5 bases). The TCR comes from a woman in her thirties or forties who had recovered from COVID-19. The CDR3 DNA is TGTGCCAGCTGGAACGGAGGCGGGGCTACTAACTATGGCTACACCTTC. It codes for CASWNGGGATNYGYTF. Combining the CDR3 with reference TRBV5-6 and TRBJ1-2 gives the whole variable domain DAGVTQSPTHLIKTRGQQVTLRCSPKSGHDTVSWYQQALGQGPQFIFQYYEEEERQRGNFPDRFSGHQFPNYSSELNVNALLLGDSALYLCASWNGGGATNYGYTFGSGTRLTVV.